The entry below gives a single TCR beta chain sequence along with its context. The data stem from a study of radiation and T cells in renal cell carcinoma. Data came from immunoSEQ multiplex PCR; TCRdb stores just in-frame clones and leaves some out. The sample lists about 170,000 clones; about 85% were seen once. As for time point: blood 4 weeks post-SBRT, at nephrectomy. Treatment noted: 15 Gy SBRT to primary tumor, nephrectomy 4 weeks later. The germline V gene encodes CDR1 LNHDA and CDR2 SQIVND (reference sequence). The CDR3 runs 13 residues. The V gene lost 4 bases and the J gene lost 4 bases, with 10 bases spanning the gap.

This sequence originates from a woman in her 50s with renal cell carcinoma. The sequences come from blood, collected from a patient whose treatment included radiotherapy and nephrectomy. The chain joins TRBV19 to TRBJ2-5; D tentatively fits TRBD1 or TRBD2 (5 bases each). The CDR3 loop is CASSTGPRETQYF. The DNA of the CDR3 is TGTGCCAGTAGTACGGGACCGAGAGAGACCCAGTACTTC.